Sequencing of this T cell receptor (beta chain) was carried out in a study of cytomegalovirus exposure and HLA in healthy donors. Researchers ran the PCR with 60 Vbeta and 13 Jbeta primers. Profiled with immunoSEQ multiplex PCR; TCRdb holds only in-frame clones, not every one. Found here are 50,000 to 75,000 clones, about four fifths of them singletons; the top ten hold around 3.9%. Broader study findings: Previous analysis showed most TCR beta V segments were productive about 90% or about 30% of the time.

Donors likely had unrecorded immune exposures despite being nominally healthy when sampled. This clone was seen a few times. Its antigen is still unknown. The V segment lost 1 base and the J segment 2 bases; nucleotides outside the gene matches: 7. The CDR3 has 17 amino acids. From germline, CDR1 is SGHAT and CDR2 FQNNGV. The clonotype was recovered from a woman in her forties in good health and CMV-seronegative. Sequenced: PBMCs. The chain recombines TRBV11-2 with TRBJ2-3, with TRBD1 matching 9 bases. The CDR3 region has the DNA TGTGCCAGCAGCTTAGCCCTCGGACAGGGGTCCACAGATACGCAGTATTTT. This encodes CASSLALGQGSTDTQYF.